The entry below gives a single TCR beta chain sequence along with its context. What it binds is unknown. Sorted populations all exceeded 98% purity. This sample was taken from a study of beta chain features in type 1 diabetes. Study-level points and caveats: People with Type 1 diabetes carried modestly yet significantly shorter TCRB CDR3s in all four CD4+ subsets. Sampled from patients, naive, central memory and Treg TCRB repertoires appeared more similar than those sampled from healthy donors.

Germline values: CDR1 MNHEY, CDR2 SVGAGI. Trimming took 7 bases from V and 2 from J; bases not matched to a gene: 3. CDR3 length: 14 residues. Reverse transcription of all isolated RNA meant that expressed TCRB transcripts were sequenced. Here immunoSEQ multiplex PCR was the method, and the copy in TCRdb shows in-frame clones only, minus some. This sample has about 300,000 clones; approximately 15% occur once, and the top ten carry 0.013% to 0.015%. The receptor comes from a woman aged 18-29 years with type 1 diabetes. The material sequenced was naive CD4+ T cells from blood. This chain links TRBV6-5 with TRBJ2-3, with TRBD1 matching over 10 bases. CDR3 nucleotide sequence: TGTGCCAGCAAGGGGACAGGGGCCACAGATACGCAGTATTTT. This encodes CASKGTGATDTQYF.